The TCR beta chain described here comes from a study of early T cells in non-severe SARS-CoV-2 infection. Study-wide context: Chains were unpaired, as sequencing was done on bulk RNA from unsorted whole blood.

Broader study findings: Using VDJdb, the matching emphasized anti-spike CD8 responses while missing private and CD4 specificities.

This CDR3 comprises 14 residues. Germline CDR1 reads WNHNN; CDR2 reads SYGVQD (reference sequence). Trimming took 6 bases from V and 0 from J, leaving 10 bases between them. As part of library construction, unique molecular identifiers were attached to individual cDNA molecules. A single record per CDR3 protein comes from TCRdb applying MiXCR to the 5' RACE reads. The sample contains tens of thousands of distinct CDR3 sequences, roughly 4.2% of which appear only once. This clonotype was seen ten or more times. Its antigen is still unknown. The source of this sequence is an adult who was a healthcare worker with PCR-confirmed SARS-CoV-2 infection or an uninfected control (not recorded which). The V and J genes are TRBV10-1 and TRBJ2-3; no clear D. Sequencing was carried out using whole blood. In DNA form, the CDR3 reads TGCGCCAGCAGGCCACCCCGGAGCACAGATACGCAGTATTTT. This encodes CASRPPRSTDTQYF.